The 6 T cell receptor beta chains reported below all come from one sample, sequenced in a study of CD8 T cells in Susac syndrome. The RNA, about 0.45 to 1 ug, was put through reverse transcription using random hexamers. TCRdb passed the immunoSEQ multiplex PCR reads through MiXCR, listing each CDR3 protein once. The profile shows more than 150,000 distinct CDR3 sequences, 95% of them singletons. The sequenced sample consisted of CD8+ T cells from PBMCs. The receptors shown here come from a human donor with Susac syndrome.

This rearrangement joins TRBV15 to TRBJ1-5; TRBD1 agrees at 10 bases. The V segment lost 0 bases and the J segment 4 bases; nucleotides outside the gene matches: 3. Germline values: CDR1 LNHNV, CDR2 YYDKDF (reference sequence). The CDR3 runs to 16 residues. The CDR3 region is CATSRDKDRGNQPQHF. In nucleotides, the CDR3 is TGTGCCACCAGCAGAGATAAGGACAGGGGGAATCAGCCCCAGCATTTT.

V is TRBV29-1 and J is TRBJ2-1, with 10 bases identical to TRBD2. Germline V gene lookup returns CDR1 SQVTM and CDR2 ANQGSEA. CDR3 length: 15 residues. The trim removed 1 base at V and 6 bases at J, leaving 6 bases unmatched. The CDR3 region has the DNA TGCAGCGTTGAAGGACTAGCGGGCGTCCTCAATGAGCAGTTCTTC. Translated: CSVEGLAGVLNEQFF.

The chain links TRBV6-5 to TRBJ2-1; D unclear. The CDR3 is 11 amino acids. Trimming removed 4 bases from V and 7 bases from J, with 5 bases in between. Germline V gene data show CDR1 as MNHEY and CDR2 as SVGAGI. The CDR3 reads CASSSTNEQFF. The CDR3 DNA follows: TGTGCCAGCAGTTCCACTAATGAGCAGTTCTTC.

V usage is TRBV12-3 or TRBV12-4 and J usage is TRBJ1-5, with 10 bases matching TRBD1. V trimming: 1 base; J trimming: 6 bases; junction bases outside the gene matches: 6. CDR3 length equals 16 residues. CDR3 region: CASSLDGTGASQPQHF. The DNA of the CDR3 is TGTGCCAGCAGTTTAGACGGGACAGGGGCCAGTCAGCCCCAGCATTTT.

This chain connects TRBV27 to TRBJ2-7, with D perhaps matching TRBD2 (7 bases). From germline, CDR1 is MNHEY and CDR2 SMNVEV (reference sequence). CDR3 length: 15 amino acids. V was cut by 2 bases and J by 3 bases, with 14 bases left in between. The CDR3 nucleotides read TGTGCCAGCAGTTTAATCGGCGGGGGCTTCTACGAGCAGTACTTC. Its translation: CASSLIGGGFYEQYF.

The V and J genes are TRBV20-1 and TRBJ2-7; 7 positions match TRBD2. The CDR3 contains 14 residues. Trimming removed 3 bases from V and 2 bases from J; junction bases left unmatched: 7. CDR1 DFQATT and CDR2 SNEGSKA come from the germline V gene (reference sequence). The DNA of the CDR3 is TGCAGTGCTAGTATTGCTAGCGGAACCTACGAGCAGTACTTC. Protein sequence: CSASIASGTYEQYF.